The 11 T cell receptor beta chains below were found in one sample sequenced in a study of T cell responses to AZD1222 COVID-19 vaccine. Generated by immunoSEQ multiplex PCR, the TCRdb table keeps only in-frame clones and is missing some. The repertoire holds some 150,000 clones, with around nine tenths as singletons. The sequenced sample was peripheral blood, obtained on day 0 of MenACWY control vaccination. The receptor source for this set is an adult in good health.

The rearrangement uses TRBV4-2 and TRBJ2-3, with 8 bases lining up with TRBD2. Looked up from germline, CDR1 is LGHNA and CDR2 is YNFKEQ. The CDR3 runs 19 residues. V dropped 5 bases and J dropped 1; count of bases not matched to a gene: 17. The CDR3, as DNA: TGTGCCAGCAGCTCTCATGGGAGCGGGGGAATCTGGGGCACAGATACGCAGTATTTT. This gives the protein CASSSHGSGGIWGTDTQYF.

The chain links TRBV5-1 to TRBJ2-7; D perhaps matches TRBD1 (6 bases). CDR3 length: 14 residues. Trimming took 0 bases from V and 4 from J, leaving 11 bases between them. In germline, CDR1 is SGHRS, CDR2 YFSETQ. CDR3 coding DNA: TGCGCCAGCAGCTTGGAATGGGGGCGGTACGAGCAGTACTTC. Translation: CASSLEWGRYEQYF.

The rearrangement links TRBV6-5 to TRBJ1-5, with D possibly TRBD1 on 6 matching bases. V gave up 6 bases and J gave up 2 bases, with 14 bases separating them. The CDR3 is 15 amino acids. The germline V gene has CDR1 MNHEY and CDR2 SVGAGI. The CDR3 nucleotides are TGTGCCAGCAGGGGGAGGGGGTCTGGCAATCAGCCCCAGCATTTT. This encodes CASRGRGSGNQPQHF.

The CDR3 DNA reads TGTGCCAGCAGCAAAGAGGCGCGGGGACATTCCTACGAGCAGTACTTC. Amino acid sequence: CASSKEARGHSYEQYF. The rearrangement joins TRBV21-1 to TRBJ2-7. TRBV21-1 is labeled a pseudogene. This CDR3 spans 16 amino acids.

The V and J genes are TRBV4-1 and TRBJ1-1, with a tentative D call TRBD1 (5 bases). Looked up from germline, CDR1 is MGHRA and CDR2 is YSYEKL. This CDR3 has 15 residues. Trimming shortened V by 4 bases and J by 3 bases, and 15 bases separated the two germline ends. CDR3: CASSPSQGGDTEAFF. The CDR3 region has the DNA TGCGCCAGCAGCCCTAGCCAAGGAGGGGACACTGAAGCTTTCTTT.

This clone has a handful of counts. In nucleotides, the CDR3 is TGTGCCAGCAGCTTGGAGCGGACAGGGATTTTGTTAGGTGGAAACACCATATATTTT. This translates into CASSLERTGILLGGNTIYF. This chain joins TRBV5-6 and TRBJ1-3; 8 bases line up with TRBD1. J lost 3 bases, V lost 0 bases, and 14 bases had no gene match. CDR3 length equals 19 residues. Germline assignment: CDR1 SGHDT and CDR2 YYEEEE.

The chain couples TRBV3-1 (or the pseudogene TRBV3-2) to TRBJ1-2; D is ambiguous. Germline V CDR1 and CDR2: LGHDT, YNNKEL (reference sequence). Trimming took 4 bases from V and 5 from J, leaving 8 bases between them. The CDR3 extends over 12 amino acids. The CDR3 DNA sequence: TGTGCCAGCAGCCCTCCAGGATATGGCTACACCTTC. This gives the protein CASSPPGYGYTF.

V and J are TRBV10-3 and TRBJ1-1, with no clear D. CDR1 and CDR2 (germline): ENHRY, SYGVKD. This CDR3 is built from 15 residues. V was trimmed by 0 bases and J by 5 bases, leaving 13 bases between them. The CDR3 spells CAISESISSGTEAFF. The CDR3 region has the DNA TGTGCCATCAGTGAGTCGATAAGTTCGGGGACTGAAGCTTTCTTT.

The rearrangement uses TRBV7-8 and TRBJ1-2; D is unclear. The germline V gene has CDR1 SGHVS and CDR2 FQNEAQ. V lost 1 base and J 8 bases, leaving 8 bases between the germline ends. The CDR3 extends over 12 amino acids. CDR3 sequence: CASSLEAEGYTF. The CDR3 DNA sequence: TGTGCCAGCAGCTTAGAGGCGGAAGGCTACACCTTC.

The chain employs TRBV11-3 and TRBJ2-1, with no clear D. CDR3 size: 13 residues. V gave up 1 base and J gave up 7 bases, with 8 bases separating them. Germline-derived CDR1 and CDR2 are SGHNT and YENEEA. In DNA, the CDR3 is TGTGCCAGCAGCTTAGGTGAGAGGAATGAGCAGTTCTTC. Encoded protein: CASSLGERNEQFF.

V gene TRBV27 combines with J gene TRBJ1-4; D gene ambiguous. The CDR3 covers 15 residues. The V gene's germline CDR1 is MNHEY and CDR2 SMNVEV (reference sequence). V lost 8 bases, J lost 3 bases, and 16 bases lay in between. The CDR3, as DNA: TGTGCCAGCGGACTAAACAGTCAGCCTAATGAAAAACTGTTTTTT. It is translated as CASGLNSQPNEKLFF.